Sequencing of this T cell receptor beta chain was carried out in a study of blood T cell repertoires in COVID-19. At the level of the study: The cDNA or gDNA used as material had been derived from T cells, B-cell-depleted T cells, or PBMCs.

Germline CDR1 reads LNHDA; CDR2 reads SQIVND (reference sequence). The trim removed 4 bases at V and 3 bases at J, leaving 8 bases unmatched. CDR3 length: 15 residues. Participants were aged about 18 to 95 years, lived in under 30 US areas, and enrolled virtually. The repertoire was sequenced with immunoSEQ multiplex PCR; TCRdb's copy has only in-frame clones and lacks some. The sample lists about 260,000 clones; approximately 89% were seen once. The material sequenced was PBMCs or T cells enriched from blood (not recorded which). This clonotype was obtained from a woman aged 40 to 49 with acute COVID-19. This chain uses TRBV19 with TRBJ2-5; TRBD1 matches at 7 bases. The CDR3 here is CASSSEGAGEETQYF. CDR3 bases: TGTGCCAGTAGTAGCGAGGGGGCAGGGGAAGAGACCCAGTACTTC.